This entry lists 6 T cell receptor beta chains sequenced from one sample in a study of regulatory T cells in long-lasting Graves disease. The TCR beta library used iRepertoire HTBI primers with Arm-PCR amplification of CDR3. MiXCR was run by TCRdb on the multiplex PCR reads, yielding one entry per CDR3 protein. The sample includes about 560,000 distinct CDR3 sequences, about 16% of them seen just once. Time point of the sample: newly diagnosed GD, antithyroid drugs for less than 3 months. The authors made the TCR library using RNA they extracted from PBMCs. These data were likewise used in another study, on T cells in Graves' hyperthyroidism and ophthalmopathy.

Sequenced here: peripheral blood mononuclear cells (PBMCs), sampled at new diagnosis, from a patient treated with antithyroid drugs. Receptors were obtained from a man aged 18 to 29 with Graves disease.

There are many counts of this clonotype. The CDR3 reads CASSLERRGHEAFF. The CDR3 DNA reads TGTGCCAGCAGTTTAGAACGCCGCGGACATGAAGCTTTCTTT. This chain uses TRBV12-3 or TRBV12-4 with TRBJ1-1; possibly TRBD1 for D (5 bases). The CDR3 loop spans 14 amino acids. Trimming shortened V by 1 base and J by 7 bases, and 13 bases separated the two germline ends.

This clonotype was observed at least ten times. The genes are TRBV7-2 and TRBJ2-5; D gene ambiguous. V gave up 5 bases and J gave up 0 bases, with 16 bases separating them. CDR3 length equals 16 residues. CDR1 is SGHTA, CDR2 FQGNSA, per germline. CDR3 in DNA: TGTGCCAGCAGCCCGCTTCACGGCGCCCACCAAGAGACCCAGTACTTC. Amino acids: CASSPLHGAHQETQYF.

J is TRBJ2-3 and V is TRBV9; 14 nucleotides match TRBD2. With 4 bases clipped from V and 6 bases from J, the junction kept 22 bases outside the gene matches. Per the germline V gene, CDR1 is SGDLS and CDR2 is YYNGEE. This CDR3 has 21 amino acids. CDR3 amino acids: CASSPIGTSGSLSRGGDTQYF. In DNA form, the CDR3 reads TGTGCCAGCAGCCCTATTGGGACTAGCGGGAGTTTAAGTAGAGGTGGGGATACGCAGTATTTT.

The sample holds a few counts of this clonotype. This rearrangement joins TRBV20-1 to TRBJ1-5; 7 bases are shared with TRBD1. V lost 3 bases to trimming and J lost 5 bases; unmatched junction nucleotides: 4. The CDR3 totals 13 residues. CDR1 DFQATT and CDR2 SNEGSKA come from the germline V gene (reference sequence). Here the CDR3 reads CSARGRGDQPQHF. CDR3 DNA: TGCAGTGCTAGGGGCAGGGGGGATCAGCCCCAGCATTTT.

Written as DNA, the CDR3 is TGTGCCAGCAGCGTAGCCCCCGGCACCCTAGATGGCTACACCTTC. It is translated as CASSVAPGTLDGYTF. V usage is TRBV9 and J usage is TRBJ1-2; the D is unclear. The V gene lost 0 bases and the J gene lost 6 bases, with 15 bases spanning the gap. The CDR3 totals 15 residues. CDR1 SGDLS and CDR2 YYNGEE come from the germline V gene.

The V gene is TRBV29-1, the J gene TRBJ2-7; 8 nucleotides line up with TRBD2. After removal of 4 bases from V and 3 bases from J, the junction contained 2 bases not matched to a gene. Germline V gives CDR1 SQVTM, CDR2 ANQGSEA. There are 12 residues in the CDR3. CDR3 residues: CSVVTSGYEQYF. The CDR3, as DNA: TGCAGCGTTGTTACTAGCGGCTACGAGCAGTACTTC.